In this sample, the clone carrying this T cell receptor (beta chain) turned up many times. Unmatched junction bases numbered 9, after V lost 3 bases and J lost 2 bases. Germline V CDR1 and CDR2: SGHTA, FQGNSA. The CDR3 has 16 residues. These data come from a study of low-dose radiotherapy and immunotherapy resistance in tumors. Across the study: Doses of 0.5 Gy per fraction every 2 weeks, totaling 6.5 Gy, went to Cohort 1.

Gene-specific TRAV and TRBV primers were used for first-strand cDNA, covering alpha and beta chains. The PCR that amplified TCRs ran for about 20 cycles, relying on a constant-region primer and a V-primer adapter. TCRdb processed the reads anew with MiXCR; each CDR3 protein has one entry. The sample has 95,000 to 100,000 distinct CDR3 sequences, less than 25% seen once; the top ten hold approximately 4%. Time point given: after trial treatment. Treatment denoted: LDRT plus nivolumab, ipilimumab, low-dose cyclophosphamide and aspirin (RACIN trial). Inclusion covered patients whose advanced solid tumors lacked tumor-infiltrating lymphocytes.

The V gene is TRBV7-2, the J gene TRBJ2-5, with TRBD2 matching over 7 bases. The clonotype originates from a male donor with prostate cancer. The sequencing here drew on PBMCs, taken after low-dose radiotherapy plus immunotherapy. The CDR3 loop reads CASSLSPRGIQETQYF. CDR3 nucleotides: TGTGCCAGCAGCTTGTCCCCGCGGGGGATTCAAGAGACCCAGTACTTC.